Below, 4 T cell receptor beta chains from the same sample are listed, as sequenced in a study of shared clonotypes between healthy human individuals. Naive CD8 populations comprised CD45RO-negative cells positively selected for CCR7, excluding terminally differentiated effector memory CD45RA+ cells. Method: immunoSEQ multiplex PCR; TCRdb's copy keeps in-frame clones and lacks some. The table has approximately 1.9 million clones, around 93% seen once; the top ten hold over 1.5%. Sequences were obtained from naive CD8+ T cells from PBMCs. Receptors originate from a young man in good health. Some clones in this sample may be carry-over from other donors' samples.

This chain links TRBV5-6 with TRBJ2-7; the match to TRBD2 covers 14 bases. With V trimmed by 2 bases and J by 0 bases, 1 base remained unmatched. CDR1 and CDR2 from the germline V gene are SGHDT and YYEEEE. The CDR3 runs 16 residues. CDR3 nucleotide sequence: TGTGCCAGCAGCTTTGGGACTAGCGGGAGCTCCTACGAGCAGTACTTC. Translated: CASSFGTSGSSYEQYF.

The chain employs TRBV11-2 and TRBJ2-3; 7 nucleotides align to TRBD2. Germline trimming cut 5 bases from V and 2 bases from J; bases unmatched to any gene: 10. Germline V gene sequence: CDR1 SGHAT, CDR2 FQNNGV. The length of the CDR3 is 16 residues. The CDR3 here is CASSPTLGGNTDTQYF. The CDR3 coding sequence is TGTGCCAGCAGCCCGACCCTGGGAGGGAACACAGATACGCAGTATTTT.

This chain connects TRBV7-9 to TRBJ1-4; D remains ambiguous. The CDR3 has 15 residues. Germline-derived CDR1 and CDR2 are SEHNR and FQNEAQ (reference sequence). Trimming stripped 6 bases from V and 0 bases from J, with 11 bases between. For the CDR3, the DNA is TGTGCCAGCAGAGATAAAGACGCAACTAATGAAAAACTGTTTTTT. Protein sequence: CASRDKDATNEKLFF.

The genes are TRBV6-1 and TRBJ2-3; tentative D call: TRBD1 (6 bases). Trimming shortened V by 10 bases and J by 2 bases, and 13 bases separated the two germline ends. Germline V gene sequence: CDR1 MNHNS, CDR2 SASEGT. The CDR3 runs to 13 residues. CDR3 coding DNA: TGTGCCAACCGGGACATCTTCACAGATACGCAGTATTTT. Translating gives CANRDIFTDTQYF.